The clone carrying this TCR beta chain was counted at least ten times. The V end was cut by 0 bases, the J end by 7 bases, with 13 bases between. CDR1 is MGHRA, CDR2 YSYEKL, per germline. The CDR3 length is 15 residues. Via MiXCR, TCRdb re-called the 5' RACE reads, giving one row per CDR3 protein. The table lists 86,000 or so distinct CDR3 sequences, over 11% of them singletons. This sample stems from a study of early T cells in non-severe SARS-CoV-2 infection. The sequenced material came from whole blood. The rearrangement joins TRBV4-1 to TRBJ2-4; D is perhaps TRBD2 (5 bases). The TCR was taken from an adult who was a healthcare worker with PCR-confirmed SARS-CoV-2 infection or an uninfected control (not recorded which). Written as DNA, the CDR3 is TGCGCCAGCAGCCAAGATGGGAACCCGGGGAACATTCAGTACTTC. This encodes CASSQDGNPGNIQYF.